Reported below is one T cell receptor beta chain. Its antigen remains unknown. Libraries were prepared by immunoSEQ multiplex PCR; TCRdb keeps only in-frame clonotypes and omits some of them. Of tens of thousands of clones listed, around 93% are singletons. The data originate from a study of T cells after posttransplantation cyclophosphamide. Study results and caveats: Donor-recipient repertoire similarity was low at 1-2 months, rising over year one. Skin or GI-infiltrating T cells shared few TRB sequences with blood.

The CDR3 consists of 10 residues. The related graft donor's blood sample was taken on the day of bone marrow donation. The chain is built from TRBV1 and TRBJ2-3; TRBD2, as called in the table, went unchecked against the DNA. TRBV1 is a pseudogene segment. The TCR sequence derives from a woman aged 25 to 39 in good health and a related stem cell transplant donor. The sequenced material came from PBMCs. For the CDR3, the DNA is TGCACCACCGAGATAGCGGGGAGTCTTTTT. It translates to CTTEIAGSLF.